Listed here are 28 T cell receptor beta chains from one sample, sequenced in a study of response to subunit inactivated influenza vaccine. TCRdb reprocessed the RT-PCR reads via MiXCR and lists one record per CDR3 protein. This repertoire shows hundreds of thousands of distinct CDR3 sequences, over 9.5% found once; its top ten account for 10% to 13%. This specimen was PBMCs from blood, taken on the day of vaccination. The receptors come from a man in his fifties who received an inactivated influenza vaccine.

The chain employs TRBV7-2 and TRBJ2-5; D call uncertain. The CDR3 spans 16 residues. Germline values: CDR1 SGHTA, CDR2 FQGNSA. With 5 bases removed from V and 9 bases from J, the gap between germline ends came to 25 bases. This chain's CDR3 is CASSPQETYGLGAQYF. The DNA of the CDR3 is TGTGCCAGCAGCCCCCAGGAAACCTACGGTCTTGGGGCCCAGTACTTC.

Turning to this clonotype: One end of the junction varies from germline; a read error may be responsible. The chain combines TRBV9 with TRBJ2-7, with 7 bases aligning to TRBD1. This CDR3 has 12 residues. CDR1 SGDLS and CDR2 YYNGEE come from the germline V gene. The CDR3 loop is CASRSLEQGLSF. CDR3 nucleotide sequence: TGTGCCAGCAGGTCTCTAGAACAGGGGCTATCATTC. Using reference TRBV9 and TRBJ2-7 for the parts outside the CDR3, the full variable domain is DSGVTQTPKHLITATGQRVTLRCSPRSGDLSVYWYQQSLDQGLQFLIQYYNGEERAKGNILERFSAQQFPDLHSELNLSSLELGDSALYFCASRSLEQGLSFGPGTRLTVT.

V is TRBV20-1 and J is TRBJ2-1; D may be TRBD1 or TRBD2 (6 bases each). CDR3 length: 14 amino acids. V was shortened by 2 bases and J by 4 bases, with 12 bases between the two germline ends. Germline V gene lookup returns CDR1 DFQATT and CDR2 SNEGSKA (reference sequence). The CDR3 protein is CSARLRDMYNEQFF. CDR3 coding DNA: TGCAGTGCTAGATTGCGGGACATGTACAATGAGCAGTTCTTC.

This clonotype came up many times. V is TRBV12-3 or TRBV12-4 and J is TRBJ2-7; D might be TRBD1 or TRBD2, each matching 5 bases. Trimming removed 2 bases at V and 3 bases at J, with 14 bases between. The CDR3 covers 15 residues. The CDR3 DNA sequence: TGTGCCAGCAGTTTAACAATCAGAGGGGTCTACGAGCAGTACTTC. Translating gives CASSLTIRGVYEQYF.

The rearrangement uses TRBV7-6 and TRBJ2-5, with TRBD1 matching over 10 bases. The CDR3 is made up of 16 amino acids. Germline CDR1 reads SGHVS; CDR2 reads FNYEAQ. Germline trimming cut 5 bases from V and 5 bases from J; bases unmatched to any gene: 11. As DNA, the CDR3 is TGTGCCAGCAGCCCAAAAGGACAGGGGGTCATGGAGACCCAGTACTTC. Its translation: CASSPKGQGVMETQYF.

This clonotype was found many times. The chain has TRBV29-1 and TRBJ2-3; a possible D gene is TRBD1 (6 bases). CDR1 and CDR2 from the germline V gene are SQVTM and ANQGSEA. CDR3 length equals 14 residues. The germline V and J ends were trimmed by 7 bases and 4 bases, with 18 bases remaining between them. CDR3 nucleotides: TGCAGCGCATCGGACAGAATTAATCCAGATACGCAGTATTTT. Translation gives CSASDRINPDTQYF.

In its sample, this clonotype was seen many times. The chain recombines TRBV5-1 with TRBJ1-2, with a weak D call TRBD1 (5 bases). The CDR3 has 13 residues. V lost 0 bases and J 4 bases, leaving 7 bases between the germline ends. In germline, CDR1 is SGHRS, CDR2 YFSETQ. CDR3 DNA sequence: TGCGCCAGCAGCTTGGAGCAGGGCTATGGCTACACCTTC. Its protein product is CASSLEQGYGYTF.

This clonotype was found a few times. The gene calls are TRBV3-1 and TRBJ2-7, with D perhaps TRBD2 (6 bases). Germline V gives CDR1 LGHDT, CDR2 YNNKEL (reference sequence). Trimming removed 0 bases at V and 1 base at J, with 10 bases between. There are 15 residues in the CDR3. CDR3 sequence (DNA): TGTGCCAGCAGCCAAGATACGGGACTGTCCTACGAGCAGTACTTC. It specifies CASSQDTGLSYEQYF.

The genes are TRBV12-3 or TRBV12-4 and TRBJ2-3, with D perhaps matching TRBD2 (7 bases). V lost 8 bases and J 4 bases, leaving 16 bases between the germline ends. The CDR3 has 14 residues. The CDR3 is CASRGGGWADTQYF. The CDR3 nucleotides read TGTGCCAGCCGAGGGGGGGGCTGGGCAGATACGCAGTATTTT.

This chain links TRBV12-3 or TRBV12-4 with TRBJ2-1, with TRBD2 identical over 11 bases. The CDR3 is 16 amino acids. V shed 6 bases, J shed 2 bases, and the junction held 6 bases outside the gene matches. In DNA, the CDR3 is TGTGCCAGCAGGACTCTAGCGGGGGGTACCTACAATGAGCAGTTCTTC. Its protein is CASRTLAGGTYNEQFF.

The sample holds a few counts of this clonotype. This sequence joins TRBV4-3 and TRBJ2-3; D is uncertain. V gave up 0 bases and J gave up 4 bases, with 8 bases separating them. Germline CDR1 and CDR2: LGHNA and YSLEER. The CDR3 consists of 14 residues. This CDR3 is CASSQDPSPDTQYF. The CDR3 nucleotides are TGCGCCAGCAGCCAAGATCCCTCCCCAGATACGCAGTATTTT.

This clonotype was counted a few times. V and J are TRBV5-1 and TRBJ1-1; maybe TRBD1 (5 bases). CDR1 and CDR2 from the germline V gene are SGHRS and YFSETQ. The CDR3 spans 13 residues. Trimming removed 4 bases at V and 6 bases at J, with 13 bases between. CDR3: CASSAIGAAEAFF. Written as DNA, the CDR3 is TGCGCCAGCAGCGCGATCGGGGCGGCTGAAGCTTTCTTT.

This clonotype was seen a few times. The CDR3 nucleotides read TGTGCCAGCAGCCAAGATGGGACTAGCGGAGTGAGCTCCTACAATGAGCAGTTCTTC. Amino acids: CASSQDGTSGVSSYNEQFF. The chain combines TRBV4-2 with TRBJ2-1; 11 bases line up with TRBD2. Germline CDR1 and CDR2: LGHNA and YNFKEQ. This CDR3 comprises 19 residues. Germline trimming cut 0 bases from V and 0 bases from J; bases unmatched to any gene: 7.

This clonotype came up a few times. The chain recombines TRBV5-1 with TRBJ2-1; D call uncertain. This CDR3 is built from 16 residues. Germline-derived CDR1 and CDR2 are SGHRS and YFSETQ. V was clipped by 0 bases and J by 10 bases, with 20 bases between them. Here the CDR3 reads CASSLVLTGLSVEQFF. In DNA form, the CDR3 reads TGCGCCAGCAGCTTGGTGCTGACCGGTCTCTCGGTAGAGCAGTTCTTC.

The chain has TRBV28 and TRBJ2-1; TRBD2 aligns across 12 bases. Germline loops: CDR1 MDHEN, CDR2 SYDVKM. The CDR3 loop spans 16 amino acids. The junction had 4 bases not matched to a gene; V was cut back by 3 bases and J by 4 bases. The CDR3 DNA is TGTGCCAGCAGTTTGTGGACTAGCGGGAAATACAATGAGCAGTTCTTC. Its translation: CASSLWTSGKYNEQFF. The whole variable domain, filled in from reference TRBV28 and TRBJ2-1, reads DVKVTQSSRYLVKRTGEKVFLECVQDMDHENMFWYRQDPGLGLRLIYFSYDVKMKEKGDIPEGYSVSREKKERFSLILESASTNQTSMYLCASSLWTSGKYNEQFFGPGTRLTVL.

The rearrangement joins TRBV5-4 to TRBJ2-7, with a weak D call TRBD2 (5 bases). Per germline, CDR1 SGHNT and CDR2 YYREEE (reference sequence). V was clipped by 0 bases and J by 6 bases, with 16 bases between them. The CDR3 contains 15 residues. The CDR3 region is CASSLGRTSTGEQYF. For the CDR3, the DNA is TGTGCCAGCAGCTTGGGGAGGACTTCTACCGGCGAGCAGTACTTC.

The chain recombines TRBV20-1 with TRBJ2-1, with D uncertain. V shed 6 bases and J shed 0 bases, with 18 bases lying between them. The CDR3 sequence is 16 residues long. Germline V gene data show CDR1 as DFQATT and CDR2 as SNEGSKA (reference sequence). The CDR3 DNA reads as TGCAGTGCCAACTCCCTTCACAGAAGCTCCTACAATGAGCAGTTCTTC. Translation gives CSANSLHRSSYNEQFF.

The chain employs TRBV19 and TRBJ2-1, with 7 bases fitting TRBD1. The CDR3 runs 16 residues. CDR1 LNHDA and CDR2 SQIVND come from the germline V gene (reference sequence). Germline trimming cut 1 base from V and 0 bases from J; bases unmatched to any gene: 3. The CDR3 sequence: CASSIAWTGSYNEQFF. For the CDR3, the DNA is TGTGCCAGTAGTATAGCTTGGACAGGCTCCTACAATGAGCAGTTCTTC.

The V gene is TRBV27, the J gene TRBJ2-1; 7 nucleotides align to TRBD2. Per the germline V gene, CDR1 is MNHEY and CDR2 is SMNVEV (reference sequence). There are 16 residues in the CDR3. Trimming cost V 0 bases and J 8 bases; bases outside gene matches: 10. This chain's CDR3 is CASSLSAGVGDDEQFF. CDR3 nucleotide sequence: TGTGCCAGCAGTTTATCTGCGGGAGTGGGAGACGATGAGCAGTTCTTC.

The chain is built from TRBV5-5 and TRBJ2-3; 9 nucleotides match TRBD2. This CDR3 is built from 18 residues. The germline gives CDR1 SGHKS, CDR2 YYEKEE (reference sequence). Trimming took 1 base from V and 1 from J; bases not matched to a gene: 10. The CDR3 sequence: CASSLFSGGSRGTDTQYF. CDR3 DNA sequence: TGTGCCAGCAGCTTGTTTAGCGGGGGCTCCAGAGGCACAGATACGCAGTATTTT.

This clonotype was seen ten or more times. This rearrangement joins TRBV29-1 to TRBJ2-5; no definite D call. Per the germline V gene, CDR1 is SQVTM and CDR2 is ANQGSEA. Trimming took 3 bases from V and 2 from J, leaving 4 bases between them. This CDR3 spans 11 amino acids. CDR3 residues: CSVERQETQYF. The DNA of the CDR3 is TGCAGCGTTGAGCGGCAAGAGACCCAGTACTTC.

The genes are TRBV3-1 and TRBJ1-3; TRBD1 aligns across 8 bases. The CDR3 runs 14 residues. J lost 4 bases, V lost 2 bases, and 1 base had no gene match. CDR1 is LGHDT and CDR2 is YNNKEL in the germline V gene (reference sequence). The CDR3 DNA sequence: TGTGCCAGCAGCCAAAGGACAGGGGGAAACACCATATATTTT. Protein product: CASSQRTGGNTIYF.

This clonotype has at least ten counts. The CDR3 protein is CASSLGFNTGELFF. The CDR3 nucleotides are TGTGCCAGCAGCTTAGGTTTTAACACCGGGGAGCTGTTTTTT. V is TRBV7-2 and J is TRBJ2-2; D is unclear. Germline values: CDR1 SGHTA, CDR2 FQGNSA. Trimming shortened V by 1 base and J by 2 bases, and 5 bases separated the two germline ends. CDR3 size: 14 residues.

This clonotype was seen only a few times. V usage is TRBV5-1 and J usage is TRBJ2-3; D could derive from TRBD1 or TRBD2 (5 bases each). V dropped 5 bases and J dropped 0 bases, with 13 bases sitting between them. This CDR3 region has 15 residues. Looked up from germline, CDR1 is SGHRS and CDR2 is YFSETQ. The CDR3 loop reads CASSSGTVSTDTQYF. For the CDR3, the DNA is TGCGCCAGCAGTTCCGGGACCGTTAGCACAGATACGCAGTATTTT.

This sequence joins TRBV3-1 and TRBJ2-1; the D is unclear. CDR1 and CDR2 from the germline V gene are LGHDT and YNNKEL (reference sequence). This CDR3 has 15 residues. The V end was cut by 0 bases, the J end by 3 bases, with 9 bases between. The CDR3 DNA reads as TGTGCCAGCAGCCAAGAAGACGGGTACTACAATGAGCAGTTCTTC. It translates to CASSQEDGYYNEQFF.

A few counts support this clonotype. The chain links TRBV20-1 to TRBJ2-5; TRBD2 agrees at 8 bases. There are 14 residues in the CDR3. V dropped 0 bases and J dropped 5; count of bases not matched to a gene: 5. CDR1 is DFQATT and CDR2 is SNEGSKA in the germline V gene (reference sequence). CDR3: CSARDQGGRETQYF. The CDR3 nucleotides are TGCAGTGCTAGAGATCAAGGCGGGAGGGAGACCCAGTACTTC.

This clonotype was observed a few times. This sequence joins TRBV9 and TRBJ2-5, with TRBD2 identical over 7 bases. The germline V gene has CDR1 SGDLS and CDR2 YYNGEE. The V gene end was trimmed by 0 bases and the J gene end by 9 bases; junction bases not matched to a gene: 2. The CDR3 consists of 12 residues. CDR3 residues: CASSVAGGAQYF. The CDR3, as DNA: TGTGCCAGCAGCGTAGCTGGGGGGGCCCAGTACTTC.

The V and J genes are TRBV9 and TRBJ2-5; 7 bases map to TRBD1. J lost 7 bases, V lost 0 bases, and 9 bases had no gene match. CDR1 and CDR2 from the germline V gene are SGDLS and YYNGEE. The CDR3 is 15 residues long. The CDR3 loop reads CASSVDPTGVGTQYF. CDR3 in DNA: TGTGCCAGCAGCGTAGATCCAACAGGGGTTGGGACCCAGTACTTC.